The rows below give T cell receptor beta chains drawn from one sample of a study of long-term antiretroviral therapy in people with HIV. Produced via immunoSEQ multiplex PCR; TCRdb's table is partial and in-frame only. Of 30,000 to 40,000 clones listed, around nine tenths were seen once; the top ten hold roughly 13%. This specimen was unsorted PBMCs, taken 1.1 years after starting antiretroviral therapy. The receptors originated from a man aged 18 to 30 with HIV. CDR3s include the opening cysteine and the closing phenylalanine or tryptophan. The order of the fields is J gene, clone size, V gene, D gene, CDR3 DNA, CDR3 protein. A D gene is named only where the DNA matches it firmly. Clone size appears in some rows only: once, few, many, or a class for an expanded clone.

j_gene: TRBJ2-2
abundance: NA
v_gene: TRBV5-1
d_gene: TRBD1
CDR3nt: TGCGCCAGCATCAAATCCGACAGGGCTAACAATGCCGGGGAGCTGTTTTTT
CDR3aa: CASIKSDRANNAGELFF

j_gene: TRBJ2-1
abundance: NA
v_gene: TRBV7-6
d_gene: TRBD1
CDR3nt: TGTGCCAGCAGCTTAGGACAGGGCTCCTACAATGAGCAGTTCTTC
CDR3aa: CASSLGQGSYNEQFF

j_gene: TRBJ1-1
abundance: NA
v_gene: TRBV7-2
d_gene: TRBD1
CDR3nt: TGTGCCAGCTTTACAGGGGGCAGGGACACTGAAGCTTTCTTT
CDR3aa: CASFTGGRDTEAFF

j_gene: TRBJ1-2
abundance: NA
v_gene: TRBV9
d_gene: TRBD1
CDR3nt: TGTGCCAGCACCCGGGACAGGGACTATGGCTACACCTTC
CDR3aa: CASTRDRDYGYTF

j_gene: TRBJ1-1
abundance: NA
v_gene: TRBV5-6
d_gene: NA
CDR3nt: TGTGCCAGCAGCTTGGCAGGAAACACTGAAGCTTTCTTT
CDR3aa: CASSLAGNTEAFF

j_gene: TRBJ2-2
abundance: NA
v_gene: TRBV5-6
d_gene: NA
CDR3nt: TGTGCCAGCAGCCCGTTTTCCAGGGGGAACACCGGGGAGCTGTTTTTT
CDR3aa: CASSPFSRGNTGELFF

j_gene: TRBJ1-1
abundance: NA
v_gene: TRBV19
d_gene: NA
CDR3nt: TGTGCCAGTAGTATTGGGGGGTTGAACACTGAAGCTTTCTTT
CDR3aa: CASSIGGLNTEAFF

j_gene: TRBJ1-5
abundance: NA
v_gene: TRBV7-9
d_gene: NA
CDR3nt: TGTGCCAGCAGCTTAGGGACCGTTCAGCATTTT
CDR3aa: CASSLGTVQHF

j_gene: TRBJ2-2
abundance: NA
v_gene: TRBV7-3
d_gene: NA
CDR3nt: TGTGCCAGCAGCTCCCGTGGCGGCACCGGGGAGCTGTTTTTT
CDR3aa: CASSSRGGTGELFF

j_gene: TRBJ2-5
abundance: few
v_gene: TRBV4-2
d_gene: TRBD2
CDR3nt: TGTGCCAGCAGCCAAGAATTAGGCGGGGTCGCGGGGGGGACCCAGTACTTC
CDR3aa: CASSQELGGVAGGTQYF

j_gene: TRBJ1-4
abundance: NA
v_gene: TRBV5-4
d_gene: NA
CDR3nt: TGTGCCAGCAGCTGGGGGGGAGGGGTTGGTAATGAAAAACTGTTTTTT
CDR3aa: CASSWGGGVGNEKLFF

j_gene: TRBJ2-3
abundance: NA
v_gene: TRBV4-2
d_gene: NA
CDR3nt: TGTGCCAGCAGCCATAACCAGCGCGGGAGCACAGATACGCAGTATTTT
CDR3aa: CASSHNQRGSTDTQYF

j_gene: TRBJ2-7
abundance: NA
v_gene: TRBV5-6
d_gene: NA
CDR3nt: TGTGCCAGCAGCTTGATATACAGGGATCCCTACGAGCAGTACTTC
CDR3aa: CASSLIYRDPYEQYF

j_gene: TRBJ2-1
abundance: NA
v_gene: TRBV7-9
d_gene: NA
CDR3nt: TGTGCCAGCAGCATCACGACAGGTGAGCAGTTCTTC
CDR3aa: CASSITTGEQFF

j_gene: TRBJ2-6
abundance: NA
v_gene: TRBV30
d_gene: NA
CDR3nt: TGTGCCTTGCCCAGGGTAATCTCTGGGGCCAACGTCCTGACTTTC
CDR3aa: CALPRVISGANVLTF

j_gene: TRBJ2-1
abundance: NA
v_gene: TRBV7-3
d_gene: TRBD2
CDR3nt: TGTGCCAGCAGCTCCCCGGGACTAGCGGGAGGGAGTGAGCAGTTCTTC
CDR3aa: CASSSPGLAGGSEQFF